The 4 T cell receptor beta chains below all came from one sample that was sequenced in a study of Tregs in tolerant kidney transplant recipients (dated by TCRdb to the late 2010s). Library preparation was by the immunoSEQ multiplex PCR assay. TCRdb's version of the immuneACCESS table is confined to in-frame rearrangements and falls short of the full clone set. An unresolved V gene accounts for under half of the shortfall where checked; the remainder is of unknown origin. The sample data list some 240,000 clones, and 80% to 85% of these were observed just once. The ten most abundant clones make up less than 0.75% of the sample. Sequenced input: CD4+ T cells from blood. These TCRs come from a human donor in good health.

The genes are TRBV10-1 and TRBJ2-1; 9 bases align to TRBD1. With 6 bases clipped from V and 4 bases from J, the junction kept 7 bases outside the gene matches. The CDR3 contains 15 residues. Germline values: CDR1 WNHNN, CDR2 SYGVQD (reference sequence). The CDR3 is CASSDTGGPYNEQFF. In nucleotides, the CDR3 is TGCGCCAGCAGCGATACAGGGGGCCCGTACAATGAGCAGTTCTTC.

The gene calls are TRBV18 and TRBJ2-3, with D perhaps matching TRBD1 or TRBD2 (6 bases each). CDR3 size: 17 residues. V lost 1 base, J lost 0 bases, and 14 bases lay in between. CDR1 is KGHSH, CDR2 LQKENI, per germline. The chain's CDR3 is CASSPRRGERSTDTQYF. The DNA of the CDR3 is TGTGCCAGCTCACCACGGAGGGGGGAGAGAAGCACAGATACGCAGTATTTT.

This chain connects TRBV5-1 to TRBJ2-3; D is unresolved. The germline CDR1 and CDR2 sequences are SGHRS and YFSETQ. The CDR3 spans 15 residues. The V end was cut by 0 bases, the J end by 3 bases, with 11 bases between. The CDR3 DNA reads TGCGCCAGCAGCTTGGAGGCAATAGGTACAGATACGCAGTATTTT. Residues: CASSLEAIGTDTQYF.

The chain uses TRBV6-5 and TRBJ1-1; TRBD1 is a possible D gene (5 bases). Germline V CDR1 and CDR2: MNHEY, SVGAGI. V lost 6 bases and J 5 bases, leaving 10 bases between the germline ends. The CDR3 loop spans 12 amino acids. The CDR3 here is CASSLGDTEAFF. In DNA form, the CDR3 reads TGTGCCAGCAGCCTAGGGGATACTGAAGCTTTCTTT.